A selection of T cell receptor beta chains follows, all from one sample in a study of T cell changes during pregnancy in multiple sclerosis. Sequenced by immunoSEQ multiplex PCR; TCRdb stores in-frame clones only, minus some. The repertoire includes over 45,000 clones, around 93% of them detected once, and around 2.1% sits in the top ten. The sample here was peripheral blood, taken in the third trimester of pregnancy. The source of these receptors is a female donor with multiple sclerosis, enrolled in a pregnancy study. CDR3s leave out the opening cysteine and the closing phenylalanine or tryptophan. Each record gives: D gene, V gene, CDR3 protein. A D gene is named only where the DNA matches it firmly.

NA	TRBV5-6	ASSFLGFDGYT
TRBD1	TRBV29-1	SVGQVGETQY
TRBD2	TRBV28	ASRSGVGLVEQY
NA	TRBV28	ASSPTRQITVQF
TRBD2	TRBV14	ASRRTSGRSYNEQF
NA	TRBV7-2	ASSLTPGVSQPQH
TRBD1	TRBV6-5	ATQTGGIYEQY
TRBD2	TRBV5-1	ASSYGTSGRKRYEQY
NA	TRBV6-4	ASSDSGRHPTNEKLF
NA	TRBV12-2	ASRFPGFYEKLF
TRBD2	TRBV27	ASSSRSTSGSIYEQY
TRBD2	TRBV19	ASAALAGGFETQY
TRBD1	TRBV7-9	ASSFNPTGGTEAF
NA	TRBV7-6	ASSWPYGRRRSGANVLT
NA	TRBV5-1	ASSLVGGGPSNEQF
TRBD2	TRBV6-1	ASRLATERHEQY
TRBD2	TRBV6-1	ASSTGGTQY
TRBD1	TRBV28	ASSLGDRDYTEAF
NA	TRBV6-4	ASSDSSTGELF
NA	TRBV19	ASSIGQVSNQPQH
NA	TRBV6-1	ASRETGSVNEKLF
NA	TRBV19	ASSIWGLSNQPQH
NA	TRBV27	ASSGGPTGYEQY
NA	TRBV19	ASSTFNEQF
NA	TRBV28	ASATQGTYEQY
NA	TRBV5-4	ASSQEDVAGLPYEQY
TRBD1	TRBV29-1	SALSTGPRNEQY
TRBD1	TRBV11-3	ASGQGANYGYT
NA	TRBV2	ATQGGDLGEKLF
NA	TRBV7-9	ASSLQGIGNTEAF
TRBD1	TRBV2	ASTRQGTADTQY
NA	TRBV25-1	ASSEEWTKRTDTQY
TRBD2	TRBV6-6	ASGLAGSGKTQY
NA	TRBV7-2	ASSRSGSSYEQY
TRBD1	TRBV30	AWSSGTGSRQETQY
TRBD1	TRBV7-2	ASSNTGGRPLH
TRBD1	TRBV30	AWGTGWGTEAF
TRBD1	TRBV9	ASSPRTGSNTEAF
NA	TRBV6-1	ASSEGVGAAGYT
NA	TRBV10-3	ATLARGDEQY
NA	TRBV5-1	ASSLGPGGLYEQY
NA	TRBV16	ASSQWPGYGTDTQY
NA	TRBV29-1	SVEGWNTEAF
NA	TRBV7-2	ASSLDKAGVTEAF
TRBD1	TRBV30	AWRTGGDTGELF
TRBD2	TRBV6-5	ASRRLAGVAEQF
TRBD2	TRBV7-2	ASSPAGGGNIQY
NA	TRBV4-1	ASSQETASGANVLT
NA	TRBV6-6	ASMGGPRAEQY
NA	TRBV7-3	ASSPIADGLNEQF